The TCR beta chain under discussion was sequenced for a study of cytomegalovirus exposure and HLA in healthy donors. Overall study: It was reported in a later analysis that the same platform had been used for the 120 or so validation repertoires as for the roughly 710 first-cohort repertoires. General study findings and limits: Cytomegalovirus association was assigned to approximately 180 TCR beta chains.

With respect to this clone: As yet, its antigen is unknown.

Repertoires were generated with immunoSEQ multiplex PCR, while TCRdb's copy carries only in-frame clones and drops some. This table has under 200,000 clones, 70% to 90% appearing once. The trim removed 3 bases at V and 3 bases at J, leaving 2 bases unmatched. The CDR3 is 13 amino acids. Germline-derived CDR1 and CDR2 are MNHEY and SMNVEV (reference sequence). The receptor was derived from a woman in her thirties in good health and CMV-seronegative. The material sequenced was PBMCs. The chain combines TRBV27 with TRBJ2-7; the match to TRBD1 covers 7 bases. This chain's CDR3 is CASSLRTGYEQYF. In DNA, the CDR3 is TGTGCCAGCAGTTTGAGGACAGGCTACGAGCAGTACTTC.